This T cell receptor beta chain was documented in a study of graft-versus-host responses after intestinal transplantation. Study background: All recipients were given anti-thymocyte globulin induction, and tacrolimus and steroids were then administered for three to four years.

The CDR3 has 18 residues. Germline values: CDR1 MDHEN, CDR2 SYDVKM. The trim removed 4 bases at V and 5 bases at J, leaving 15 bases unmatched. To note about this clone: The target antigen is unknown.

Measured with immunoSEQ multiplex PCR; TCRdb has only the in-frame clones, and not every one. The sample holds 95,000 to 150,000 clones; approximately 95% are singletons and the top ten take around 3%. Study findings and constraints: Declines in HvG clones occurring early post-transplant were associated with peak circulating GvH clone levels. Individuals carrying graft-donor T cell macrochimerism showed high graft-versus-host to host-versus-graft clonal ratios in allografts.

V usage is TRBV28 and J usage is TRBJ2-1; 9 positions agree with TRBD2. The material was unstimulated CD8+ T cells sorted from spleen or lymph node cells, obtained before intestinal transplant. The source is a human donor who received an intestinal transplant. CDR3 region: CASSSLRGGTSRNNEQFF. The DNA for the CDR3 is TGTGCCAGCAGTTCCCTCCGGGGCGGGACTAGCAGAAACAATGAGCAGTTCTTC.